This T cell receptor beta chain was sequenced for a study of blood T cell repertoires in COVID-19. Study details: The United States, Italy and Spain were the sources of the acute and convalescent COVID-19 samples. T cells, B-cell-depleted T cells, or PBMCs supplied cDNA or gDNA.

Per the original methods: How many nucleated cells were present was estimated from reference gene primer amplification. Sequencing was performed with immunoSEQ multiplex PCR; in TCRdb, only in-frame clones are kept and a portion is missing. That table supplies the V and J calls and clone size; D and trimming were determined from the DNA. The table lists 39,000 or so clones, more than 70% of them singletons. CDR1 is MDHEN, CDR2 SYDVKM, per germline. The CDR3 spans 15 residues. V shed 5 bases and J shed 8 bases, with 18 bases lying between them. The sequenced sample was peripheral blood. The origin of this receptor is a woman over 75 with active or convalescent COVID-19. This rearrangement joins TRBV28 to TRBJ1-4, with D perhaps TRBD1 (5 bases). The CDR3 is CASSPTRGEGEKLFF. In nucleotides, the CDR3 is TGTGCCAGCAGTCCGACGCGGGGGGAGGGGGAAAAACTGTTTTTT.